This T cell receptor (beta chain) was sequenced for a study of T cells in Graves' hyperthyroidism and ophthalmopathy. Overall study context: Peripheral blood specimens were obtained at initial diagnosis, prior to any treatment.

General observations from the study: Ophthalmopathy was separated from stable hyperthyroidism by a 13 V-J model.

In the case of this clonotype: The target antigen is unknown.

Amplified TCR beta CDR3 regions derived from RNA transcripts. The HTBI primer set drove a first-round RT-PCR of the TCR CDR3. Using its own MiXCR run on the multiplex PCR reads, TCRdb lists one record per CDR3 protein. The repertoire holds 360,000 or so distinct CDR3 sequences, with 15% as singletons. The germline V and J ends were trimmed by 8 bases and 3 bases, with 5 bases remaining between them. Germline V CDR1 and CDR2: LNHDA, SQIVND (reference sequence). The CDR3 spans 10 residues. A roughly 9.3 ml volume of fresh peripheral blood provided the PBMCs. The source is a woman aged 55-75 years with Graves' ophthalmopathy. The source material was blood. This chain uses TRBV19 with TRBJ2-7; D not resolved. The CDR3 coding sequence is TGTGCCAGTGGAAACTACGAGCAGTACTTC. This translates into CASGNYEQYF.